This T cell receptor beta chain was identified in a study of cytomegalovirus exposure and HLA in healthy donors. Notes on the study in general: Solely CMV serostatus was available to characterize immune exposure.

CDR3 length: 14 amino acids. V was trimmed by 5 bases and J by 5 bases, leaving 13 bases between them. The germline V gene has CDR1 MNHEY and CDR2 SMNVEV (reference sequence). Researchers ran the PCR with 60 Vbeta and 13 Jbeta primers. Clones were read by immunoSEQ multiplex PCR, and TCRdb kept only the in-frame ones, dropping some. The sample has some 150,000 clones, approximately 79% seen once. Details on this clone: Its antigen is not identified.

This chain links TRBV27 with TRBJ2-1; D unresolved. Material for sequencing was PBMCs. This receptor was obtained from a female donor in good health and CMV-seronegative. As DNA, the CDR3 is TGTGCCAGCAGTCCCTCGCCAGGCCACAATGAGCAGTTCTTC. Protein product: CASSPSPGHNEQFF.